This T cell receptor beta chain was obtained from a study of T cell responses to AZD1222 COVID-19 vaccine. Data came from immunoSEQ multiplex PCR; TCRdb stores just in-frame clones and leaves some out. This repertoire shows approximately 100,000 clones, roughly 91% found once; its top ten account for 35% to 50%. Germline V gene lookup returns CDR1 MNHEY and CDR2 SVGAGI. The CDR3 extends over 12 amino acids. V was cut by 6 bases and J by 11 bases, with 14 bases left in between. Details on this clone: The target antigen is unknown.

Findings and limits, study-wide: Possibly, clonal diversity was underestimated; donors were largely white British and included more females. All repertoire sampling was performed exclusively after the peak T cell response. A reported finding is that nearly half of spike-specific TCRs target unmutated variant regions. An increase in Spike-specific TCR breadth and depth was observed after two AZD1222 doses.

The input for sequencing was peripheral blood, taken on day 0 of AZD1222 vaccination. The receptor comes from an adult in good health. V is TRBV6-5 and J is TRBJ1-5; tentatively, D is TRBD1 (5 bases). The CDR3 DNA follows: TGTGCCAGCAGAGGACCAGGAGGGGCCCAGCATTTT. This sequence encodes CASRGPGGAQHF.